This entry lists 7 T cell receptor beta chains sequenced from one sample in a study of blood T cell repertoires in COVID-19. Here immunoSEQ multiplex PCR was the method, and the copy in TCRdb shows in-frame clones only, minus some. This sample has about 140,000 clones, with just over 85% found just once. Sequencing used peripheral blood. Every receptor here comes from a woman in her sixties or seventies with acute or convalescent COVID-19.

This clone was counted only a few times. The chain carries TRBV10-3 and TRBJ1-2, with D hard to call. The CDR3 contains 17 residues. Germline-derived CDR1 and CDR2 are ENHRY and SYGVKD. Between the trimmed V and J ends, which lost 11 bases and 1 base, there was a span of 26 bases. The CDR3 loop is CALIDEDPLSSNYGYTF. The CDR3 DNA reads as TGTGCCCTCATAGACGAGGATCCTCTTAGTAGTAACTATGGCTACACCTTC.

The chain is built from TRBV19 and TRBJ2-1, with 9 nucleotides matching TRBD1. The CDR3 is 14 amino acids. Trimming took 6 bases from V and 4 from J; bases not matched to a gene: 4. Germline loops: CDR1 LNHDA, CDR2 SQIVND (reference sequence). The DNA of the CDR3 is TGTGCCAGTAGCAGACAGGGGGATTACAATGAGCAGTTCTTC. Amino acids: CASSRQGDYNEQFF.

The chain links TRBV5-6 to TRBJ2-1, with D possibly being TRBD1 (5 bases). Per germline, CDR1 SGHDT and CDR2 YYEEEE. The V end lost 1 base, the J end lost 8 bases, and 13 bases lay between the germline ends. The CDR3 consists of 14 residues. As DNA, the CDR3 is TGTGCCAGCAGCTTGCGTCCGACAGAGGATGAGCAGTTCTTC. It yields the protein CASSLRPTEDEQFF.

The rearrangement links TRBV6-5 to TRBJ1-1, with a tentative D call TRBD1 (5 bases). Per germline, CDR1 MNHEY and CDR2 SVGAGI. This CDR3 is built from 16 residues. The V and J ends lost 0 bases and 3 bases respectively, with 14 bases between them. The CDR3 sequence is CASSYSRQLPYTEAFF. The DNA for the CDR3 is TGTGCCAGCAGTTACTCGAGACAGTTACCTTACACTGAAGCTTTCTTT.

The sample holds one count of this clone. The rearrangement uses TRBV11-2 and TRBJ1-2, with a possible D match to TRBD1 (5 bases). The V end was cut by 5 bases, the J end by 1 base, with 8 bases between. This CDR3 spans 13 amino acids. Germline CDR1 and CDR2: SGHAT and FQNNGV. The DNA for the CDR3 is TGTGCCAGCAGCGCAGGGATTAACTATGGCTACACCTTC. Its protein is CASSAGINYGYTF.

This clone was detected once. The genes are TRBV11-3 and TRBJ1-1; TRBD1 is a possible D gene (5 bases). The CDR3 has 15 amino acids. The V end lost 3 bases, the J end lost 2 bases, and 13 bases lay between the germline ends. Per germline, CDR1 SGHNT and CDR2 YENEEA. The CDR3: CASSFKGIFNTEAFF. CDR3 in DNA: TGTGCCAGCAGCTTTAAGGGGATCTTCAACACTGAAGCTTTCTTT.

The chain combines TRBV27 with TRBJ2-7; 12 positions match TRBD1. This CDR3 has 17 amino acids. The V and J ends lost 3 bases and 4 bases, in that order; junction bases with no gene match: 10. Per the germline V gene, CDR1 is MNHEY and CDR2 is SMNVEV (reference sequence). CDR3 amino acids: CASSLTFGTGGLYEQYF. The CDR3 region has the DNA TGTGCCAGCAGTTTGACTTTTGGGACAGGGGGCTTGTACGAGCAGTACTTC.